This T cell receptor beta chain was found in a study of type 1 and type 2 diabetes patients. PCR was run on genomic DNA. Amplification of the beta chain CDR3 used 30 forward and 13 reverse multiplex primers. TCRdb recomputed calls from the multiplex PCR reads with MiXCR, one row per CDR3 protein. The sample lists under 300,000 distinct CDR3 sequences; approximately 50% were seen once. The sample consisted of peripheral blood mononuclear cells (PBMCs). The clonotype comes from a man between 18 and 35 years old with type 2 diabetes.

The CDR3, as DNA: TGTGCCAGCAGTTTTGGCGGGCAGGGGGTCAAAGCTTTCTTT. As protein: CASSFGGQGVKAFF. This chain connects TRBV12-3 or TRBV12-4 to TRBJ1-1; 7 positions match TRBD1. V shed 3 bases and J 9 bases; nucleotides not matched to a gene: 10. The CDR3 loop spans 14 amino acids.